The text below deals with one T cell receptor (beta chain). The data originate from a study of identical twins. TCRdb re-analysed the 5' RACE reads in MiXCR, keeping a single row per CDR3 protein. Among 700,000 or so distinct CDR3 sequences, less than 25% were seen once, and the ten largest hold approximately 4.5%. The germline V gene encodes CDR1 MRHNA and CDR2 SNTAGT. The CDR3 runs to 13 residues. V was shortened by 5 bases and J by 0 bases, with 5 bases between the two germline ends. These same records also appear under a second study, on T cells expressing NK-cell markers. Per that paper: Out of eight donors sequenced, seven tested HCMV-seropositive and the remaining one seronegative. Of the CD8+ T cells in about 6 donors, about 1.0-7.0% belonged to dominant NKG2C+ clonotypes. Several donors likewise had their CD3+CD56-NKG2C+ fraction led by these clonotypes. HCMV specificity of the expanded NKG2C+ T cell clones was not established.

Sequencing was done on a sample of PBMCs. The origin of this receptor is a woman between 18 and 29 years old in good health. V gene TRBV6-4 combines with J gene TRBJ2-1; a possible D gene is TRBD1 (5 bases). The CDR3 nucleotides read TGTGCCAGCAGTACAGGCTCCTACAATGAGCAGTTCTTC. Its protein product is CASSTGSYNEQFF.